These 4 T cell receptor beta chains were all obtained from the same sample, sequenced in a study of CD4 T cells in relation to SARS-CoV-2 and coronaviruses. Before the COVID-19 pandemic, during about 2011-2019, CD4+ T cells were taken from unexposed donors. Assay used: immunoSEQ multiplex PCR; TCRdb lists only in-frame clones, some missing. Among roughly 63,000 clones, over 90% were seen once, and the ten largest hold around 0.14%. Sequencing was carried out using naive CD4+ T cells from PBMCs. Subset meaning: naive CD4+ T cells isolated by negative enrichment. These receptors were obtained from a human donor in good health.

The chain employs TRBV19 and TRBJ1-5, with D tentatively TRBD1 (5 bases). CDR3 length: 14 amino acids. Trimming shortened V by 4 bases and J by 7 bases, and 14 bases separated the two germline ends. CDR1 and CDR2 from the germline V gene are LNHDA and SQIVND (reference sequence). The chain's CDR3 is CASSTGQGGQPQHF. CDR3 in DNA: TGTGCCAGTAGTACCGGTCAGGGTGGCCAGCCCCAGCATTTT.

The rearrangement uses TRBV7-2 and TRBJ2-7, with TRBD1 identical over 8 bases. From germline, CDR1 is SGHTA and CDR2 FQGNSA. The CDR3 is 16 residues long. V was pared by 0 bases and J by 3 bases, with 7 bases of the junction left unmatched. CDR3 in DNA: TGTGCCAGCAGCTTAGCACACAGGGGGATTAACTACGAGCAGTACTTC. It translates to CASSLAHRGINYEQYF.

CDR3 in amino acids: CASSVALKGSNTEAFF. CDR3 nucleotide sequence: TGTGCCAGCAGCGTAGCCCTTAAGGGTTCGAACACTGAAGCTTTCTTT. This sequence joins TRBV9 and TRBJ1-1; D is ambiguous. The V end was cut by 0 bases, the J end by 1 base, with 13 bases between. The CDR3 has 16 amino acids. Germline CDR1 is SGDLS and CDR2 is YYNGEE. Variable domain in full (rest from reference TRBV9 and TRBJ1-1): DSGVTQTPKHLITATGQRVTLRCSPRSGDLSVYWYQQSLDQGLQFLIQYYNGEERAKGNILERFSAQQFPDLHSELNLSSLELGDSALYFCASSVALKGSNTEAFFGQGTRLTVV.

The gene calls are TRBV30 and TRBJ1-4, with a possible D match to TRBD1 (6 bases). Trimming pared 2 bases from V and 3 bases from J, leaving 10 bases between. Germline values: CDR1 GTSNPN, CDR2 SVGIG (reference sequence). This CDR3 contains 14 residues. The CDR3 region has the DNA TGTGCCTGGAGTACAGGGCTGGCTAATGAAAAACTGTTTTTT. Residues: CAWSTGLANEKLFF.